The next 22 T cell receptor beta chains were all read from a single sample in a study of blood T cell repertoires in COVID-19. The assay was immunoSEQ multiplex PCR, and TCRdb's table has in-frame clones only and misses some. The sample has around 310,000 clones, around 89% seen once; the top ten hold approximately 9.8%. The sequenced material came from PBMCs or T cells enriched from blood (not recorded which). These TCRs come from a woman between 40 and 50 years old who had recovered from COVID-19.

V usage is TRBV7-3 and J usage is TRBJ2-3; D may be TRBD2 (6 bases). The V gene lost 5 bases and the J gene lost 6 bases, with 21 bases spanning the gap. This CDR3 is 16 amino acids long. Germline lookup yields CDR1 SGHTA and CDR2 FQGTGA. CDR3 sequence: CASSPRRAGLADTQYF. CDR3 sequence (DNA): TGTGCCAGCAGCCCCCGGAGAGCGGGTCTTGCGGATACGCAGTATTTT.

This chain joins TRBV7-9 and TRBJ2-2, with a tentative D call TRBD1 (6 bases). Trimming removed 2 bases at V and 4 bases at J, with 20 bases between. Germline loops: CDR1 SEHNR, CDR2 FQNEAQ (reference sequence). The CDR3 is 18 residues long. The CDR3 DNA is TGTGCCAGCAGCTTATTACCAGGGGTAAAAGAAAGCACCGGGGAGCTGTTTTTT. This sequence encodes CASSLLPGVKESTGELFF. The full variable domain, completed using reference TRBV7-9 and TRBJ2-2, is DTGVSQNPRHKITKRGQNVTFRCDPISEHNRLYWYRQTLGQGPEFLTYFQNEAQLEKSRLLSDRFSAERPKGSFSTLEIQRTEQGDSAMYLCASSLLPGVKESTGELFFGEGSRLTVL.

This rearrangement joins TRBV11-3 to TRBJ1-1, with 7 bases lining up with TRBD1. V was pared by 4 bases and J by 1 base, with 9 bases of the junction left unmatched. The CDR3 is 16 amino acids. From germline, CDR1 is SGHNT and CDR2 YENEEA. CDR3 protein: CASSSMTGSRNTEAFF. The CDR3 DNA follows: TGTGCCAGCAGCTCAATGACAGGGTCTAGGAACACTGAAGCTTTCTTT.

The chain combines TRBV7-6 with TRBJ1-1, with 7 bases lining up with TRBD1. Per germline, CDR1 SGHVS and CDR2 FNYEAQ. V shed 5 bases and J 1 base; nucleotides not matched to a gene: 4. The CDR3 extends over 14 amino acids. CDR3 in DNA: TGTGCCAGCAGCGCCTACAGGGGGAACACTGAAGCTTTCTTT. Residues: CASSAYRGNTEAFF.

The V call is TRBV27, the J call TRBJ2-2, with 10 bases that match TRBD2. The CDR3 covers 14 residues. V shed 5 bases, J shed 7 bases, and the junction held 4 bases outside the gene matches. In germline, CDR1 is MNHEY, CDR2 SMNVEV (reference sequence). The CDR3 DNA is TGTGCCAGCAGTCCACGACTAGCGGGCGGGGAGCTGTTTTTT. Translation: CASSPRLAGGELFF.

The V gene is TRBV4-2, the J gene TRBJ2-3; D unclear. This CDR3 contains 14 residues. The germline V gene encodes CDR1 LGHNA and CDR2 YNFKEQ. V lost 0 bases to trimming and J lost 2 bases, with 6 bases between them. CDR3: CASSQDPVTDTQYF. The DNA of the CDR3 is TGTGCCAGCAGCCAAGATCCGGTCACAGATACGCAGTATTTT.

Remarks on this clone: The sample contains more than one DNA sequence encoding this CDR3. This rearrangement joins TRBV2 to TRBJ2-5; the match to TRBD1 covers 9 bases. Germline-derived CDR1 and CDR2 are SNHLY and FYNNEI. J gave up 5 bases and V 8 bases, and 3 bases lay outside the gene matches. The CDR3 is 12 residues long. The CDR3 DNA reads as TGTGCCAGCGGACAGGGGCTGGAGACCCAGTACTTC. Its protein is CASGQGLETQYF.

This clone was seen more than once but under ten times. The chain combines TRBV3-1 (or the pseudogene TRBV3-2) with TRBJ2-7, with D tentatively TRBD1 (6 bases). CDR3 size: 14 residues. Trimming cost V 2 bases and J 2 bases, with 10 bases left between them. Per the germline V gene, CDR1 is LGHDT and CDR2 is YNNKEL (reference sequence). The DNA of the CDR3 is TGTGCCAGCAGCCAAAACAGGGTACCCTACGAGCAGTACTTC. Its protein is CASSQNRVPYEQYF.

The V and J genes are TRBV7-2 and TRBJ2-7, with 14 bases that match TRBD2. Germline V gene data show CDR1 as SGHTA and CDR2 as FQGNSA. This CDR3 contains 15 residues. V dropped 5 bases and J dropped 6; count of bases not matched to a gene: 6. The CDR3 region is CASSPGLAGVLEQYF. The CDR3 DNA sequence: TGTGCCAGCAGCCCGGGACTAGCGGGAGTTCTCGAGCAGTACTTC.

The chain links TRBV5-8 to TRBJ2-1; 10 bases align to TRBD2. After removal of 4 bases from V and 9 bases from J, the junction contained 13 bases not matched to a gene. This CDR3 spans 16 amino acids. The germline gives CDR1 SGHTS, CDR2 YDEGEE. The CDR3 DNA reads TGTGCCAGCAGCATCCGAGCGGGAGGGGCGCTCGGTGAGCAGTTCTTC. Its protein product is CASSIRAGGALGEQFF. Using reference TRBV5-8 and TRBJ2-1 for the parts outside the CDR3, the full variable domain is EAGVTQSPTHLIKTRGQQATLRCSPISGHTSVYWYQQALGLGLQFLLWYDEGEERNRGNFPPRFSGRQFPNYSSELNVNALELEDSALYLCASSIRAGGALGEQFFGPGTRLTVL.

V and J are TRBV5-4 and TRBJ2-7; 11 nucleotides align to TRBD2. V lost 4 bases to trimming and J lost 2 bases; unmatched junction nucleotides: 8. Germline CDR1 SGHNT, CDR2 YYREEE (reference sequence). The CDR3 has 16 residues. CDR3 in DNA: TGTGCCAGCAGCCACCACACTAGCGGGGGAGCCTACGAGCAGTACTTC. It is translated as CASSHHTSGGAYEQYF. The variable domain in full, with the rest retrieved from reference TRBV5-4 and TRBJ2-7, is ETGVTQSPTHLIKTRGQQVTLRCSSQSGHNTVSWYQQALGQGPQFIFQYYREEENGRGNFPPRFSGLQFPNYSSELNVNALELDDSALYLCASSHHTSGGAYEQYFGPGTRLTVT.

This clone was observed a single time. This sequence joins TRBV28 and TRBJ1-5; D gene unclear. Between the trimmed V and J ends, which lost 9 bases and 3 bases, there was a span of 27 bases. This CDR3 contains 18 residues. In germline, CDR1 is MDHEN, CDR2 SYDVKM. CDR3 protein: CASAVSGFQTGSNQPQHF. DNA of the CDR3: TGTGCCAGTGCGGTTTCGGGATTTCAAACGGGATCCAATCAGCCCCAGCATTTT.

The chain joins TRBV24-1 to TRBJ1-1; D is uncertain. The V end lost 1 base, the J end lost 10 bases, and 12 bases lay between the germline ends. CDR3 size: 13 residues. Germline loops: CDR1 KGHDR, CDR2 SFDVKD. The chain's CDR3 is CATSDLDAGRAFF. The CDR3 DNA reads TGTGCCACCAGTGATTTAGATGCAGGCAGAGCTTTCTTT.

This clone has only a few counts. The CDR3 sequence is CATGRRQGLTDTQYF. The CDR3 coding sequence is TGTGCCACCGGACGTCGTCAGGGTCTCACAGATACGCAGTATTTT. The chain uses TRBV24-1 and TRBJ2-3, with D maybe TRBD1 (5 bases). The CDR3 covers 15 residues. Germline V lookup: CDR1 KGHDR, CDR2 SFDVKD. Between the trimmed V and J ends, which lost 9 bases and 2 bases, there was a span of 17 bases.

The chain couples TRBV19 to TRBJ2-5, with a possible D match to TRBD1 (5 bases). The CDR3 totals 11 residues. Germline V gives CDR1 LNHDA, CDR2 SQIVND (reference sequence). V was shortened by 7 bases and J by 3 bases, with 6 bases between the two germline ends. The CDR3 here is CASKGEETQYF. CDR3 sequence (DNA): TGTGCCAGTAAAGGGGAAGAGACCCAGTACTTC. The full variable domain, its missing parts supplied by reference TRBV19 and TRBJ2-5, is DGGITQSPKYLFRKEGQNVTLSCEQNLNHDAMYWYRQDPGQGLRLIYYSQIVNDFQKGDIAEGYSVSREKKESFPLTVTSAQKNPTAFYLCASKGEETQYFGPGTRLLVL.

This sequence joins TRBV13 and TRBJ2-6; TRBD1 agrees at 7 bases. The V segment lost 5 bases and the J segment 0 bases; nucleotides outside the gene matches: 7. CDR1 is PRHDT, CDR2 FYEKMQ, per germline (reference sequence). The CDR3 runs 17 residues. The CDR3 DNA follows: TGTGCCAGCAGCCCGGGACAGTCCTTCTCTGGGGCCAACGTCCTGACTTTC. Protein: CASSPGQSFSGANVLTF.

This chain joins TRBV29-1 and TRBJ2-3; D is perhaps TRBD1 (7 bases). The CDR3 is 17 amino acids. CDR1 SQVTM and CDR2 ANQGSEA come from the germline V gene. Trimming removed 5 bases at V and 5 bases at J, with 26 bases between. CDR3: CSVTRRGPGQVEDTQYF. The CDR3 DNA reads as TGCAGCGTTACACGGAGGGGTCCCGGACAGGTCGAAGATACGCAGTATTTT.

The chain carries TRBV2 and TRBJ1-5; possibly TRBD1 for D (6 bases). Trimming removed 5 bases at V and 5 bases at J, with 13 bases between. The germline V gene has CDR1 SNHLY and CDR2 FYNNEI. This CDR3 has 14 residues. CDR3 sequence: CASSSGGRDQPQHF. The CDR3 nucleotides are TGTGCCAGCAGTTCGGGGGGGCGCGATCAGCCCCAGCATTTT.

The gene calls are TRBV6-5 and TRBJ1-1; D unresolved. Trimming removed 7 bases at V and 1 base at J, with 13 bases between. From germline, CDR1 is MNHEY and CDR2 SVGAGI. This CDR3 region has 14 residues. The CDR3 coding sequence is TGTGCCAGCACCCTTTACGGAGCGAACACTGAAGCTTTCTTT. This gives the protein CASTLYGANTEAFF.

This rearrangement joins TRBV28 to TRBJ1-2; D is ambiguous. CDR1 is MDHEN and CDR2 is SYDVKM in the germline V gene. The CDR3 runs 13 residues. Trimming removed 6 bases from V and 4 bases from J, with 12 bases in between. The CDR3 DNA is TGTGCCAGCAGGACCGACACCGCCTATGGCTACACCTTC. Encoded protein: CASRTDTAYGYTF.

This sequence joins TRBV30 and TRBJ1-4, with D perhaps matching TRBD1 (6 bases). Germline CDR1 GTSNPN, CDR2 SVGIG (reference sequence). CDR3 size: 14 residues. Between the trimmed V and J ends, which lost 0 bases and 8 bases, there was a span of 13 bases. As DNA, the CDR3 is TGTGCCTGGAGTGTACCAGGGGTTGGGGAAAAACTGTTTTTT. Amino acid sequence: CAWSVPGVGEKLFF.

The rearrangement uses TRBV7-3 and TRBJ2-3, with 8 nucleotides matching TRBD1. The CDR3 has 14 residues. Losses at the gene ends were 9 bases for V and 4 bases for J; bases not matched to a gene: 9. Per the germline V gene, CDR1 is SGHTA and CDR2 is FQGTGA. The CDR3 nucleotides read TGTGCCAGTTCGCAGGGGGCGAGGGCAGATACGCAGTATTTT. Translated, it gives CASSQGARADTQYF.